These 32 T cell receptor beta chains came from one sample sequenced in a study of shared clonotypes between healthy human individuals. This table comes from immunoSEQ multiplex PCR, and its TCRdb copy is limited to in-frame clones, with some not included. This sample has 2.3 million or so clones, with roughly 93% found just once. Sequencing input: naive CD4+ T cells from PBMCs. Subset here: CD45RA+ positively selected. These receptors originate from a man aged 18 to 29 in good health. Some clones in this sample may be carry-over from other donors' samples.

In regard to this clone: Other DNA sequences in this specimen translate into the identical CDR3. The chain couples TRBV11-2 to TRBJ2-2; no reliable D call. In germline, CDR1 is SGHAT, CDR2 FQNNGV. CDR3 length: 14 residues. Trimming cost V 4 bases and J 0 bases, with 6 bases left between them. The CDR3 loop reads CASSSLPNTGELFF. CDR3 in DNA: TGTGCCAGCAGCTCCCTACCGAACACCGGGGAGCTGTTTTTT.

V and J are TRBV28 and TRBJ2-2, with TRBD2 matching over 10 bases. J lost 5 bases, V lost 8 bases, and 5 bases had no gene match. CDR3 size: 14 residues. Germline CDR1 and CDR2: MDHEN and SYDVKM. This CDR3 reads CASERGGRTGELFF. The CDR3 coding sequence is TGTGCCAGCGAGCGGGGGGGCCGTACCGGGGAGCTGTTTTTT.

This clone was picked up one time. The chain links TRBV2 to TRBJ2-5; D gene unclear. This CDR3 has 15 residues. Germline CDR1 SNHLY, CDR2 FYNNEI. V was shortened by 1 base and J by 1 base, with 10 bases between the two germline ends. CDR3 sequence (DNA): TGTGCCAGCAGTGAAGTAATGGCAATCCAAGAGACCCAGTACTTC. This translates into CASSEVMAIQETQYF.

The rearrangement uses TRBV21-1 and TRBJ1-2. TRBV21-1 is described as a pseudogene. The CDR3 runs 16 residues. CDR3 in DNA: TGTGCCAGCAGCAAATATAGGGGGACTCGGTTATATGGCTACACCTTC. It yields the protein CASSKYRGTRLYGYTF.

Written as DNA, the CDR3 is TGTGCCAGCAGTTTAACGGGTTTCGGCAGGGGAAGCACAGATACGCAGTATTTT. As protein: CASSLTGFGRGSTDTQYF. This chain links TRBV28 with TRBJ2-3; perhaps TRBD1 as D (6 bases). Trimming shortened V by 2 bases and J by 0 bases, and 18 bases separated the two germline ends. CDR3 length: 18 residues. The germline V gene has CDR1 MDHEN and CDR2 SYDVKM.

The chain couples TRBV5-4 to TRBJ2-1; D is unclear. Germline CDR1 and CDR2: SGHNT and YYREEE (reference sequence). The CDR3 runs 16 residues. V was cut by 4 bases and J by 0 bases, with 14 bases left in between. The CDR3 loop is CASSPVAESSYNEQFF. CDR3 coding DNA: TGTGCCAGCAGCCCGGTGGCGGAAAGCTCCTACAATGAGCAGTTCTTC.

The chain carries TRBV5-5 and TRBJ2-5, with a tentative D call TRBD1 (7 bases). Trimming took 4 bases from V and 2 from J, leaving 21 bases between them. Germline V gene lookup returns CDR1 SGHKS and CDR2 YYEKEE (reference sequence). This CDR3 comprises 17 residues. The CDR3: CASSTGDSSGLQETQYF. For the CDR3, the DNA is TGTGCCAGCAGCACAGGGGACAGTTCGGGACTGCAAGAGACCCAGTACTTC.

The V and J genes are TRBV29-1 and TRBJ1-2, with a weak D call TRBD1 (5 bases). The germline CDR1 and CDR2 sequences are SQVTM and ANQGSEA. The CDR3 loop spans 14 amino acids. The V and J ends lost 3 bases and 7 bases respectively, with 18 bases between them. The CDR3 protein is CSVEVVQGSAGYTF. CDR3 DNA: TGCAGCGTTGAGGTGGTGCAGGGAAGTGCTGGCTACACCTTC.

The chain recombines TRBV25-1 with TRBJ2-1; 15 positions match TRBD2. Germline values: CDR1 MGHDK, CDR2 SYGVNS. The CDR3 consists of 18 residues. With 3 bases clipped from V and 5 bases from J, the junction kept 8 bases outside the gene matches. DNA for the CDR3: TGTGCCAGCAGTGACCCTAGGGGACTAGCGGGAGGTAACAATGAGCAGTTCTTC. Translating it yields CASSDPRGLAGGNNEQFF.

V usage is TRBV13 and J usage is TRBJ2-7, with D perhaps TRBD1 (5 bases). With 5 bases removed from V and 5 bases from J, the gap between germline ends came to 10 bases. CDR1 and CDR2 (germline): PRHDT, FYEKMQ (reference sequence). The CDR3 length is 12 residues. The CDR3 DNA reads TGTGCCAGCAGCCCCCAGGGTAACGAGCAGTACTTC. Translating it yields CASSPQGNEQYF.

This clone was counted a few times. The chain links TRBV28 to TRBJ1-1; D unresolved. CDR3 size: 13 residues. Germline CDR1 MDHEN, CDR2 SYDVKM. The V end was cut by 1 base, the J end by 7 bases, with 10 bases between. The CDR3 spells CASSLLEALEAFF. Written as DNA, the CDR3 is TGTGCCAGCAGTTTATTGGAGGCGCTTGAAGCTTTCTTT.

The genes are TRBV6-1 and TRBJ1-4; D unresolved. Germline V CDR1 and CDR2: MNHNS, SASEGT. CDR3 length equals 16 residues. Trimming took 2 bases from V and 5 from J, leaving 15 bases between them. DNA for the CDR3: TGTGCCAGCAGTGAATCGACGGGAGGGTTCAATGAAAAACTGTTTTTT. Its protein product is CASSESTGGFNEKLFF.

V and J are TRBV4-1 and TRBJ2-2, with D unclear. Germline CDR1 is MGHRA and CDR2 is YSYEKL. Between the trimmed V and J ends, which lost 4 bases and 4 bases, there was a span of 7 bases. The CDR3 totals 13 residues. The CDR3: CASSPISTGELFF. CDR3 sequence (DNA): TGCGCCAGCAGCCCCATTAGCACCGGGGAGCTGTTTTTT.

The chain has TRBV11-2 and TRBJ1-3; the match to TRBD1 covers 9 bases. The V segment lost 6 bases and the J segment 2 bases; nucleotides outside the gene matches: 5. The CDR3 loop spans 15 amino acids. CDR1 and CDR2 from the germline V gene are SGHAT and FQNNGV. CDR3 protein: CASRNNRGPGNTIYF. The CDR3 coding sequence is TGTGCCAGCAGGAACAACAGGGGGCCTGGAAACACCATATATTTT.

With respect to this clone: The same CDR3 can be traced to other DNA sequences in this sample. The V gene is TRBV20-1, the J gene TRBJ2-7; D not certain. The CDR3 runs 10 residues. Germline-derived CDR1 and CDR2 are DFQATT and SNEGSKA (reference sequence). V was pared by 3 bases and J by 6 bases, with 6 bases between. The CDR3, as DNA: TGCAGTGCTAGCGGTAGCGAGCAGTACTTC. Its protein is CSASGSEQYF.

This chain uses TRBV18 with TRBJ1-1; D call uncertain. CDR1 is KGHSH and CDR2 is LQKENI in the germline V gene. This CDR3 is built from 16 residues. Trimming removed 3 bases from V and 3 bases from J, with 17 bases in between. This chain's CDR3 is CASSPHPWALDTEAFF. In nucleotides, the CDR3 is TGTGCCAGCTCACCGCACCCGTGGGCTTTGGACACTGAAGCTTTCTTT.

The V call is TRBV18, the J call TRBJ2-1, with D possibly being TRBD2 (6 bases). This CDR3 has 14 amino acids. Germline CDR1 KGHSH, CDR2 LQKENI. The V and J ends lost 4 bases and 2 bases respectively, with 9 bases between them. The DNA of the CDR3 is TGTGCCAGCTCACTAGCGGCAGCCTACAATGAGCAGTTCTTC. Residues: CASSLAAAYNEQFF.

The gene calls are TRBV6-6 and TRBJ1-1; D not certain. V was pared by 0 bases and J by 4 bases, with 15 bases between. The CDR3 is 16 amino acids. Germline V CDR1 and CDR2: MNHNY, SVGAGI (reference sequence). The CDR3 protein is CASSYSSPVDATEAFF. The CDR3, as DNA: TGTGCCAGCAGTTACTCGAGTCCTGTAGATGCCACTGAAGCTTTCTTT.

The chain carries TRBV2 and TRBJ2-1, with 15 bases lining up with TRBD2. The germline CDR1 and CDR2 sequences are SNHLY and FYNNEI. The CDR3 runs to 15 residues. Losses at the gene ends were 6 bases for V and 9 bases for J; bases not matched to a gene: 6. CDR3 coding DNA: TGTGCCAGCAGACCTGGACTAGCGGGAGGGTTTGAGCAGTTCTTC. Encoded protein: CASRPGLAGGFEQFF.

This rearrangement joins TRBV5-1 to TRBJ2-3; 7 bases are a match to TRBD1. There are 14 residues in the CDR3. V dropped 6 bases and J dropped 5; count of bases not matched to a gene: 9. Germline values: CDR1 SGHRS, CDR2 YFSETQ. CDR3 region: CASTWGQRRDTQYF. The CDR3 nucleotides are TGCGCCAGCACCTGGGGACAGCGTAGAGATACGCAGTATTTT.

The genes are TRBV28 and TRBJ1-2; TRBD1 matches 12 bases. V was clipped by 2 bases and J by 7 bases; unmatched bases: 8. The germline V gene has CDR1 MDHEN and CDR2 SYDVKM. The CDR3 loop spans 16 amino acids. CDR3 protein: CASSLGGDRGRFGYTF. The CDR3 nucleotides are TGTGCCAGCAGTTTAGGAGGGGACAGGGGGCGGTTTGGCTACACCTTC.

This clone was picked up one time. The gene calls are TRBV5-1 and TRBJ2-5; D possibly corresponds to TRBD2 (5 bases). CDR1 and CDR2 (germline): SGHRS, YFSETQ. With 1 base removed from V and 3 bases from J, the gap between germline ends came to 13 bases. The length of the CDR3 is 15 residues. The CDR3 nucleotides are TGCGCCAGCAGCTTGTTCCTGTTGGAGGAAGAGACCCAGTACTTC. Its translation is CASSLFLLEEETQYF.

V is TRBV5-1 and J is TRBJ2-2, with a weak D call TRBD2 (5 bases). Germline CDR1 SGHRS, CDR2 YFSETQ. The CDR3 totals 17 residues. Trimming removed 1 base from V and 1 base from J, with 14 bases in between. This chain's CDR3 is CASSLLLSEGNTGELFF. As DNA, the CDR3 is TGCGCCAGCAGCTTGTTATTATCCGAGGGGAACACCGGGGAGCTGTTTTTT.

The chain has TRBV2 and TRBJ1-1, with TRBD1 matching over 7 bases. Germline V gives CDR1 SNHLY, CDR2 FYNNEI. The V and J ends lost 4 bases and 7 bases, in that order; junction bases with no gene match: 6. This CDR3 is 13 amino acids long. In DNA, the CDR3 is TGTGCCAGCAGTGGGTTCCAGGGGGGTGAAGCTTTCTTT. Translated, it gives CASSGFQGGEAFF.

The chain recombines TRBV5-1 with TRBJ2-5; no clear D. The V end lost 2 bases, the J end lost 1 base, and 15 bases lay between the germline ends. This CDR3 spans 16 amino acids. Per germline, CDR1 SGHRS and CDR2 YFSETQ. CDR3 protein: CASSFSPGSFQETQYF. CDR3 bases: TGCGCCAGCAGCTTTAGTCCGGGCTCCTTCCAAGAGACCCAGTACTTC.

The rearrangement uses TRBV2 and TRBJ2-1; 7 bases align to TRBD2. Germline trimming cut 6 bases from V and 3 bases from J; bases unmatched to any gene: 5. The germline gives CDR1 SNHLY, CDR2 FYNNEI. There are 14 residues in the CDR3. The CDR3 nucleotides read TGTGCCAGCAGCCGACTAGCTAACTACAATGAGCAGTTCTTC. Its protein product is CASSRLANYNEQFF.

DNA of the CDR3: TGTGCCAGCAGAGCAGGGTACCAAGAGACCCAGTACTTC. This sequence encodes CASRAGYQETQYF. The J gene is TRBJ2-5, the V gene TRBV6-5; D possibly corresponds to TRBD1 (5 bases). Germline V lookup: CDR1 MNHEY, CDR2 SVGAGI. The CDR3 runs to 13 residues. Trimming stripped 6 bases from V and 0 bases from J, with 8 bases between.

This chain joins TRBV5-4 and TRBJ2-1; 9 bases map to TRBD2. Germline CDR1 SGHNT, CDR2 YYREEE (reference sequence). J was trimmed by 4 bases and V by 2 bases; bases with no gene match: 7. The CDR3 extends over 16 amino acids. The CDR3 region is CASSFGGLATYNEQFF. CDR3 bases: TGTGCCAGCAGCTTTGGTGGACTAGCGACATACAATGAGCAGTTCTTC. Drawing the rest from reference TRBV5-4 and TRBJ2-1, the complete variable domain is ETGVTQSPTHLIKTRGQQVTLRCSSQSGHNTVSWYQQALGQGPQFIFQYYREEENGRGNFPPRFSGLQFPNYSSELNVNALELDDSALYLCASSFGGLATYNEQFFGPGTRLTVL.

This sequence joins TRBV10-3 and TRBJ2-5, with 7 bases matching TRBD2. Germline V CDR1 and CDR2: ENHRY, SYGVKD. The CDR3 extends over 12 amino acids. Germline trimming cut 10 bases from V and 1 base from J; bases unmatched to any gene: 3. The CDR3 region is CATGRGQETQYF. The CDR3 nucleotides are TGTGCCACGGGGAGGGGCCAAGAGACCCAGTACTTC.

This chain joins TRBV6-4 and TRBJ2-1, with TRBD2 matching over 9 bases. The CDR3 consists of 16 residues. Germline CDR1 MRHNA, CDR2 SNTAGT. V trimming: 5 bases; J trimming: 6 bases; junction bases outside the gene matches: 11. CDR3 in amino acids: CASSQTLGGRANEQFF. Written as DNA, the CDR3 is TGTGCCAGCAGTCAAACTCTGGGCGGGAGGGCCAATGAGCAGTTCTTC.

In its sample, this clone was seen a few times. V and J are TRBV5-6 and TRBJ1-1, with D perhaps TRBD1 (6 bases). Germline-derived CDR1 and CDR2 are SGHDT and YYEEEE. CDR3 length: 15 amino acids. V shed 1 base and J shed 6 bases, with 16 bases lying between them. DNA of the CDR3: TGTGCCAGCAGCTTGAGTCTCCGGACAGCTGCTGAAGCTTTCTTT. Encoded protein: CASSLSLRTAAEAFF.

The rearrangement joins TRBV19 to TRBJ1-5; D is unclear. This CDR3 contains 19 residues. Looked up from germline, CDR1 is LNHDA and CDR2 is SQIVND (reference sequence). V was pared by 4 bases and J by 0 bases, with 22 bases between. CDR3 in amino acids: CASSTALTPAEYSNQPQHF. The DNA of the CDR3 is TGTGCCAGTAGTACAGCCTTGACACCGGCAGAGTATAGCAATCAGCCCCAGCATTTT.